The following is a TCR beta chain sequence with its context. Its antigen is not identified. This entry belongs to a study of CXCR3-negative and CXCR3-positive naive CD8 T cells. Using triplicate sorts, about 270,000 cells were collected each time from every CD8+ T cell subset. Cells that were CD45RO-CCR7+CD27+CD95- constituted naive CD8+ T cells. Broader study findings: TRBV-TRBJ usage was similar across naive CXCR3 subsets but distinct in memory cells. The majority of assays used fresh PBMCs, and CXCR3 expression partially decreased after cryopreservation.

CDR1 SGHVS and CDR2 FNYEAQ come from the germline V gene. This CDR3 has 15 residues. The libraries of TRB cDNA were prepared using 5' RACE with UMI labels. After re-calling the 5' RACE reads, TCRdb lists one entry per CDR3 protein, DNA absent. The sample is made up of 38,000 or so distinct CDR3 sequences, and the top ten hold under 2% of it. Sequencing was done on a sample of naive CXCR3- CD8+ T cells from blood. As for subset: CD45RO-CCR7+CD27+CD95- naive CD8+ T cells lacking CXCR3 (TNR3-). V gene TRBV7-6 combines with J gene TRBJ1-5; TCRdb's D call of TRBD1 is untestable without DNA. This clonotype was obtained from a human donor in good health. Some clones in this sample may be carry-over from other donors' samples. The CDR3 loop is CASSLGQGVSQPQHF.